This T cell receptor (beta chain) comes out of a study of blood T cell repertoires in COVID-19. Study-level information: Donors in the United States, Italy and Spain gave samples during acute or convalescent COVID-19. PBMCs, B-cell-depleted T cells, or T cells were the source of the cDNA or gDNA that made up the material.

The CDR3 totals 16 residues. The germline gives CDR1 SGHAT, CDR2 FQNNGV. V shed 1 base, J shed 6 bases, and the junction held 5 bases outside the gene matches. As handled by the study authors: Counts of nucleated cells, estimated from reference gene primer amplification, were obtained. Libraries were prepared by immunoSEQ multiplex PCR; TCRdb keeps only in-frame clonotypes and omits some of them. V and J calls and clone size are as listed in that table; D and trimming were resolved from the DNA. The top ten clones hold under 40% of a sample with more than 95,000 clones, 81% of them seen once. The chain links TRBV11-2 to TRBJ2-1; 11 bases line up with TRBD2. Sequences were obtained from peripheral blood. This sequence was found in a man older than 75 with acute or convalescent COVID-19. The CDR3 bases are TGTGCCAGCAGCTTAGTGGCGGGACTAGCGGTCAATGAGCAGTTCTTC. It translates to CASSLVAGLAVNEQFF.